This T cell receptor beta chain was captured in a study of spatial heterogeneity in lung cancer. Study details: Mean representation of each unique TCR and UMI combination in the raw reads exceeded 9.5 occurrences.

This clonotype was found many times. The antigen is undetermined. CDR1 is SGHKS, CDR2 YYEKEE, per germline (reference sequence). CDR3 length equals 15 residues. The germline V and J ends were trimmed by 1 base and 10 bases, with 15 bases remaining between them. Study results and caveats: Ubiquitous, expanded tumor-derived TCRs were more frequently observed in blood at resection than at follow-up.

Using its own MiXCR run on the 5' RACE reads, TCRdb lists one record per CDR3 protein. Of 45,000 to 55,000 distinct CDR3 sequences listed, about 5.8% are singletons. The sample's time point: sample taken at primary tumor resection. The 55 to 90 donors had untreated early-stage non-small cell lung cancer. The chain recombines TRBV5-5 with TRBJ1-6; no reliable D call. The sequence was obtained from a male donor with early-stage non-small cell lung cancer. Sequences were derived from PBMCs, sampled at surgery. The CDR3, as DNA: TGTGCCAGCAGCTTGAGGCCCCAAACGGGATCACCCCTCCACTTT. Its protein is CASSLRPQTGSPLHF.